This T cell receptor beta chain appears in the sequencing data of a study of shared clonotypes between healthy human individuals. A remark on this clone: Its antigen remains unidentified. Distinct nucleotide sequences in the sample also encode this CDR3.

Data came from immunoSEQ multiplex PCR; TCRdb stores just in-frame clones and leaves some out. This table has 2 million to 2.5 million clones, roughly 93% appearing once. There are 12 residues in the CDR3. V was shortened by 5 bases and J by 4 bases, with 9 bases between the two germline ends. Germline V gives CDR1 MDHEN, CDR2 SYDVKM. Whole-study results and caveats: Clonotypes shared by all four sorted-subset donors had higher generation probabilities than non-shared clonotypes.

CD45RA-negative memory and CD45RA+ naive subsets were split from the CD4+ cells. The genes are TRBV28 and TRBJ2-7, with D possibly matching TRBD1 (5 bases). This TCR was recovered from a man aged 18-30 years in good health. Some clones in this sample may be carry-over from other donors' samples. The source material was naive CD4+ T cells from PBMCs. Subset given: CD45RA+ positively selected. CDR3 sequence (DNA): TGTGCCAGCAGTCCCAGGGTATACGAGCAGTACTTC. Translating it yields CASSPRVYEQYF.